Shown below are 29 T cell receptor beta chains from a single sample sequenced in a study of shared T cell receptors in the human thymus. Assay used: immunoSEQ multiplex PCR; TCRdb lists only in-frame clones, some missing. This sample carries roughly 660,000 clones, roughly 90% of them seen once, and the ten largest clones take 0.0095% to 0.011%. These data were also filed under a second study, of human thymus T cells.

The sample was thymocytes. The origin of the receptors is a boy under two years old with a congenital heart defect.

V is TRBV7-3 and J is TRBJ2-3, with TRBD2 matching over 10 bases. CDR1 and CDR2 (germline): SGHTA, FQGTGA. V dropped 5 bases and J dropped 5; count of bases not matched to a gene: 10. This CDR3 contains 16 residues. The CDR3 region has the DNA TGTGCCAGCAGCGTGATAGCGGGAGGCAAGGAAGATACGCAGTATTTT. Translated: CASSVIAGGKEDTQYF.

This clone was seen once. The chain uses TRBV4-3 and TRBJ2-2; 10 bases line up with TRBD2. Per the germline V gene, CDR1 is LGHNA and CDR2 is YSLEER. CDR3 length: 18 residues. J was trimmed by 5 bases and V by 4 bases; bases with no gene match: 13. The CDR3: CASSLGTSETTMTGELFF. CDR3 sequence (DNA): TGCGCCAGCAGCCTTGGGACTAGCGAGACGACTATGACCGGGGAGCTGTTTTTT.

The chain couples TRBV4-3 to TRBJ2-3, with 7 positions matching TRBD2. The junction had 25 bases not matched to a gene; V was cut back by 0 bases and J by 4 bases. This CDR3 has 22 amino acids. CDR1 is LGHNA, CDR2 YSLEER, per germline. The CDR3 loop is CASSQEYNRLTYGGSEADTQYF. The CDR3 bases are TGCGCCAGCAGCCAAGAGTACAACAGACTCACATATGGCGGGAGTGAAGCAGATACGCAGTATTTT.

The chain combines TRBV11-1 with TRBJ1-4; D is uncertain. The CDR3 is 15 amino acids. Per germline, CDR1 SGHAT and CDR2 FQDESV (reference sequence). Trimming pared 1 base from V and 4 bases from J, leaving 10 bases between. The CDR3 coding sequence is TGTGCCAGCAGCTTAGGAGGGTCAGATAATGAAAAACTGTTTTTT. Translation gives CASSLGGSDNEKLFF.

The chain joins TRBV30 to TRBJ1-3, with unresolved D. CDR1 is GTSNPN, CDR2 SVGIG, per germline (reference sequence). V lost 0 bases and J lost 5, with 11 bases in between. CDR3 size: 14 residues. CDR3 amino acids: CAWSVEGNRNTIYF. The CDR3 DNA is TGTGCCTGGAGTGTAGAGGGCAACAGAAACACCATATATTTT.

This chain joins TRBV6-1 and TRBJ1-5, with D possibly being TRBD1 (6 bases). This CDR3 contains 15 residues. V dropped 3 bases and J dropped 5 bases, with 14 bases sitting between them. CDR1 and CDR2 (germline): MNHNS, SASEGT. Here the CDR3 reads CASSDPRGGDQPQHF. The CDR3 DNA sequence: TGTGCCAGCAGTGACCCGAGAGGGGGGGATCAGCCCCAGCATTTT.

This chain joins TRBV4-3 and TRBJ2-5, with TRBD1 matching over 10 bases. The ends lost 4 bases at V and 4 bases at J; junction bases unmatched: 18. The CDR3 consists of 19 residues. Germline CDR1 LGHNA, CDR2 YSLEER. This chain's CDR3 is CASSRGTFPDRGIGETQYF. DNA of the CDR3: TGCGCCAGCAGCCGAGGGACCTTCCCGGACAGGGGGATCGGAGAGACCCAGTACTTC.

This rearrangement joins TRBV27 to TRBJ1-2, with D possibly TRBD1 on 6 matching bases. The V end lost 6 bases, the J end lost 4 bases, and 24 bases lay between the germline ends. Germline lookup yields CDR1 MNHEY and CDR2 SMNVEV (reference sequence). The CDR3 has 17 amino acids. The CDR3 reads CASRTKADRTNLYGYTF. The CDR3 region has the DNA TGTGCCAGCAGGACGAAAGCCGACAGGACCAATCTCTATGGCTACACCTTC.

The J gene is TRBJ2-1, the V gene TRBV6-1, with TRBD2 matching 13 bases. This CDR3 comprises 16 residues. The V segment lost 3 bases and the J segment 4 bases; nucleotides outside the gene matches: 3. Germline V gene lookup returns CDR1 MNHNS and CDR2 SASEGT. The CDR3 region has the DNA TGTGCCAGCAGTGAGGGGACTAGCGGGAATTACAATGAGCAGTTCTTC. It codes for CASSEGTSGNYNEQFF.

The genes are TRBV29-1 and TRBJ2-3; 10 bases agree with TRBD2. From germline, CDR1 is SQVTM and CDR2 ANQGSEA. The length of the CDR3 is 13 residues. V shed 7 bases and J 2 bases; nucleotides not matched to a gene: 3. CDR3 DNA sequence: TGCAGCGGGACTAGCGGACTCACAGATACGCAGTATTTT. Translated: CSGTSGLTDTQYF.

This chain connects TRBV4-2 to TRBJ1-2, with D uncertain. From germline, CDR1 is LGHNA and CDR2 YNFKEQ. CDR3 length equals 13 residues. The ends were cut back, 4 bases at V and 8 bases at J, with 14 bases in the middle. The CDR3 DNA reads TGTGCCAGCAGCCTACACTATTCCTGCGGCTACACCTTC. Protein sequence: CASSLHYSCGYTF.

The rearrangement links TRBV27 to TRBJ2-2, with TRBD2 matching over 14 bases. This CDR3 spans 24 amino acids. CDR1 is MNHEY and CDR2 is SMNVEV in the germline V gene (reference sequence). Unmatched junction bases numbered 24, after V lost 5 bases and J lost 1 base. The CDR3 DNA reads TGTGCCAGCAGTCCACAGGCCCGGGTCATGTATGGGGGACTAGCGGGGGTGAACACCGGGGAGCTGTTTTTT. The encoded protein is CASSPQARVMYGGLAGVNTGELFF.

V gene TRBV27 combines with J gene TRBJ2-7; 8 bases are shared with TRBD1. The CDR3 loop spans 13 amino acids. V shed 4 bases, J shed 5 bases, and the junction held 4 bases outside the gene matches. Looked up from germline, CDR1 is MNHEY and CDR2 is SMNVEV (reference sequence). As DNA, the CDR3 is TGTGCCAGCAGTTGGAACAGGGGGGACGAGCAGTACTTC. Amino acids: CASSWNRGDEQYF.

Concerning this clone: Other nucleotide sequences from this sample produce the same CDR3. J is TRBJ1-5 and V is TRBV19; no firm D call. The germline CDR1 and CDR2 sequences are LNHDA and SQIVND (reference sequence). V was cut by 4 bases and J by 7 bases, with 20 bases left in between. The CDR3 covers 16 residues. The DNA of the CDR3 is TGTGCCAGTAGTACCTTGCCCGGACCGAGCGGCCAGCCCCAGCATTTT. As protein: CASSTLPGPSGQPQHF. Full variable domain (missing parts from reference TRBV19 and TRBJ1-5): DGGITQSPKYLFRKEGQNVTLSCEQNLNHDAMYWYRQDPGQGLRLIYYSQIVNDFQKGDIAEGYSVSREKKESFPLTVTSAQKNPTAFYLCASSTLPGPSGQPQHFGDGTRLSIL.

The rearrangement links TRBV11-3 to TRBJ1-1, with TRBD1 matching over 9 bases. V shed 6 bases and J 2 bases; nucleotides not matched to a gene: 7. CDR1 and CDR2 (germline): SGHNT, YENEEA. The CDR3 length is 15 residues. The CDR3 here is CASSPTGGDNTEAFF. CDR3 sequence (DNA): TGTGCCAGCAGTCCGACAGGGGGTGATAACACTGAAGCTTTCTTT.

A remark on this clone: A junction boundary mismatches the germline segment, possibly from a read error. The rearrangement links TRBV2 to TRBJ2-7, with D maybe TRBD2 (5 bases). This CDR3 region has 12 residues. CDR1 and CDR2 (germline): SNHLY, FYNNEI. The CDR3 coding sequence is TGTGCCAGCTCATGGAGCGGTTCTCAGCGGCACTTC. This sequence encodes CASSWSGSQRHF. Drawing the rest from reference TRBV2 and TRBJ2-7, the complete variable domain is EPEVTQTPSHQVTQMGQEVILRCVPISNHLYFYWYRQILGQKVEFLVSFYNNEISEKSEIFDDQFSVERPDGSNFTLKIRSTKLEDSAMYFCASSWSGSQRHFGPGTRLTVT.

Regarding this clone: Relative to the germline gene, one junction end is altered; a read error may explain this. The rearrangement uses TRBV2 and TRBJ2-7, with D tentatively TRBD2 (7 bases). This CDR3 is 11 amino acids long. CDR1 is SNHLY, CDR2 FYNNEI, per germline. In nucleotides, the CDR3 is TGCGCGGGGAGGGGGGAAGGGGAGCAGTACTTC. Residues: CAGRGEGEQYF.

This clone showed up just a few times. The genes are TRBV19 and TRBJ1-3; weak D call: TRBD1 (6 bases). The germline V gene encodes CDR1 LNHDA and CDR2 SQIVND (reference sequence). Trimming shortened V by 6 bases and J by 0 bases, and 12 bases separated the two germline ends. The CDR3 is made up of 15 amino acids. CDR3 protein: CASRPQGISGNTIYF. The CDR3 DNA reads TGTGCCAGTAGGCCTCAGGGGATCTCTGGAAACACCATATATTTT.

The rearrangement uses TRBV2 and TRBJ2-1, with 7 nucleotides matching TRBD2. Germline V gene lookup returns CDR1 SNHLY and CDR2 FYNNEI. CDR3 length: 16 amino acids. V was pared by 7 bases and J by 4 bases, with 13 bases of the junction left unmatched. CDR3 in amino acids: CASTLARRERYNEQFF. The CDR3, as DNA: TGTGCCAGCACCCTAGCACGGCGGGAGAGGTACAATGAGCAGTTCTTC.

This chain links TRBV4-3 with TRBJ2-5; no clear D. This CDR3 has 15 amino acids. Germline V gives CDR1 LGHNA, CDR2 YSLEER. Trimming took off 4 bases at V and 0 bases at J, with 12 bases between the two ends. The CDR3 loop is CASSPARWDQETQYF. CDR3 in DNA: TGCGCCAGCAGCCCGGCTAGATGGGACCAAGAGACCCAGTACTTC.

The chain employs TRBV28 and TRBJ1-4, with TRBD1 matching over 9 bases. The CDR3 has 17 residues. Germline V gene data show CDR1 as MDHEN and CDR2 as SYDVKM. V gave up 5 bases and J gave up 6 bases; unmatched junction bases: 13. This CDR3 reads CASSPPNRDRADEKLFF. CDR3 DNA sequence: TGTGCCAGCAGTCCTCCAAACCGGGACAGGGCTGATGAAAAACTGTTTTTT.

This clone was seen a handful of times. The J gene is TRBJ1-1, the V gene TRBV7-7; D is perhaps TRBD1 (6 bases). Germline CDR1 reads SSHAT; CDR2 reads FNYEAQ (reference sequence). Trimming shortened V by 5 bases and J by 1 base, and 14 bases separated the two germline ends. The CDR3 contains 15 residues. The CDR3 region is CASSPLQGENTEAFF. The CDR3 DNA reads TGTGCCAGCAGCCCCTTACAGGGAGAGAACACTGAAGCTTTCTTT.

The V call is TRBV27, the J call TRBJ2-4, with 12 bases that match TRBD2. Germline V gene data show CDR1 as MNHEY and CDR2 as SMNVEV (reference sequence). This CDR3 spans 20 amino acids. The junction had 10 bases not matched to a gene; V was cut back by 0 bases and J by 1 base. The CDR3 bases are TGTGCCAGCAGTTTATCCCTGACTAGCGGGAGAAGTAGGGCCAAAAACATTCAGTACTTC. Translated, it gives CASSLSLTSGRSRAKNIQYF.

This chain connects TRBV15 to TRBJ2-7; 9 nucleotides agree with TRBD1. With V trimmed by 0 bases and J by 7 bases, 19 bases remained unmatched. Germline CDR1 LNHNV, CDR2 YYDKDF (reference sequence). This CDR3 is built from 19 residues. In DNA, the CDR3 is TGTGCCACCAGCAGAGAAAGGGGACAGGGAAAGAGGGCTCGAGAGGAGCAGTACTTC. This gives the protein CATSRERGQGKRAREEQYF. The whole variable domain, filled in from reference TRBV15 and TRBJ2-7, reads DAMVIQNPRYQVTQFGKPVTLSCSQTLNHNVMYWYQQKSSQAPKLLFHYYDKDFNNEADTPDNFQSRRPNTSFCFLDIRSPGLGDTAMYLCATSRERGQGKRAREEQYFGPGTRLTVT.

This clone occurred once. This chain joins TRBV4-3 and TRBJ2-4; tentative D call: TRBD1 (6 bases). The CDR3 has 16 residues. CDR1 LGHNA and CDR2 YSLEER come from the germline V gene. V lost 1 base and J lost 4, with 14 bases in between. CDR3 DNA sequence: TGCGCCAGCAGCCAAGGATGGGGGCGCTCGAAAAACATTCAGTACTTC. The encoded protein is CASSQGWGRSKNIQYF.

The chain has TRBV28 and TRBJ2-7; perhaps TRBD2 as D (6 bases). The CDR3 runs 13 residues. Germline CDR1 is MDHEN and CDR2 is SYDVKM. V shed 3 bases and J shed 3 bases, with 9 bases lying between them. The CDR3 bases are TGTGCCAGCAGTTTTGGGACTCACTACGAGCAGTACTTC. Translation gives CASSFGTHYEQYF.

J is TRBJ2-3 and V is TRBV27, with TRBD1 matching 9 bases. V was pared by 2 bases and J by 2 bases, with 2 bases of the junction left unmatched. The CDR3 length is 15 residues. Germline V CDR1 and CDR2: MNHEY, SMNVEV (reference sequence). CDR3 bases: TGTGCCAGCAGTTTAAGGACAGGGGCCACAGATACGCAGTATTTT. Residues: CASSLRTGATDTQYF.

The chain links TRBV6-5 to TRBJ2-7; TRBD1 matches at 9 bases. Germline V CDR1 and CDR2: MNHEY, SVGAGI. Trimming removed 11 bases from V and 4 bases from J; junction bases left unmatched: 6. The CDR3 sequence is 12 residues long. This CDR3 is CADEDRGYEQYF. In DNA, the CDR3 is TGTGCCGACGAGGACAGGGGATACGAGCAGTACTTC.

J is TRBJ1-1 and V is TRBV7-4; D not certain. This CDR3 comprises 16 residues. Trimming pared 0 bases from V and 3 bases from J, leaving 14 bases between. The germline V gene has CDR1 SGHVT and CDR2 SQSDAQ. The CDR3 here is CASSLAGGSPHTEAFF. CDR3 DNA: TGTGCCAGCAGCTTAGCAGGAGGGTCCCCCCACACTGAAGCTTTCTTT.